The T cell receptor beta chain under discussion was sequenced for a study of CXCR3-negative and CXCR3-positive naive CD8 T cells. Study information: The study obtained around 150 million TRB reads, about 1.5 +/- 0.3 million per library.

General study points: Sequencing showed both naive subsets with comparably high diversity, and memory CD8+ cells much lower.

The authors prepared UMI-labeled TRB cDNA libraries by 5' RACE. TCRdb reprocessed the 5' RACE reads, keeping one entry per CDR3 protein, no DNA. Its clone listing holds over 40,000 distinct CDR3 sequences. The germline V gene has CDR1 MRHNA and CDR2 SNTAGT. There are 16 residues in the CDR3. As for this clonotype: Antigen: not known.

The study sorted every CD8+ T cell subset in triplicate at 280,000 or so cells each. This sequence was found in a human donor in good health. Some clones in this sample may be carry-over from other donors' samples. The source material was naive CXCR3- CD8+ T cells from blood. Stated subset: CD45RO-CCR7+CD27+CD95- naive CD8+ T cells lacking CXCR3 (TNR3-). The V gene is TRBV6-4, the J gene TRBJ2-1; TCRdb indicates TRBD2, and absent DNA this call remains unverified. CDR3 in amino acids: CASSEYGTSGDNEQFF.